A selection of T cell receptor beta chains follows, all from one sample in a study of T cell responses to AZD1222 COVID-19 vaccine. This table comes from immunoSEQ multiplex PCR, and its TCRdb copy is limited to in-frame clones, with some not included. The sample yields some 200,000 clones, 90% to 95% seen once. The specimen was peripheral blood, collected 28 days after the second AZD1222 dose. The receptors shown here come from an adult who received the AZD1222 COVID-19 vaccine. The CDR3 runs from the conserved cysteine through the conserved F or W. A D gene is named only where the DNA matches it firmly. Rows give clone size only sometimes, using once, few, many, or a class for an expanded clone.

d_call,clone_size,v_call,j_call,cdr3_nt,cdr3_aa
.,.,TRBV6-5,TRBJ2-5,TGTGCCAGCAGTTACTCAGGAGGGACACAAGAGACCCAGTACTTC,CASSYSGGTQETQYF
.,.,TRBV29-1,TRBJ2-2,TGCAGCGGGATAACACAGGGACGGACCGGGGAGCTGTTTTTT,CSGITQGRTGELFF
.,once,TRBV7-9,TRBJ2-3,TGTGCCAGCAGCTTAGTTATTGGGACTCCAACCACAGATACGCAGTATTTT,CASSLVIGTPTTDTQYF
TRBD1,once,TRBV27,TRBJ1-3,TGTGCCAGCAGCCAACAGGGGGGCGGAAACACCATATATTTT,CASSQQGGGNTIYF
TRBD1,once,TRBV7-9,TRBJ1-4,TGTGCCAGCAGCTGGGGACAGTCAACTAATGAAAAACTGTTTTTT,CASSWGQSTNEKLFF
.,.,TRBV6-5,TRBJ2-7,TGTGCCAGCAGTCGACAGGTTGGCTACGAGCAGTACTTC,CASSRQVGYEQYF
.,.,TRBV19,TRBJ1-3,TGTGCCAGTAGCCTAAGGGGGTTCGGAAACACCATATATTTT,CASSLRGFGNTIYF
.,.,TRBV18,TRBJ1-1,TGTGCCAGCTCACCGTGGCAGGGAGACTACACTGAAGCTTTCTTT,CASSPWQGDYTEAFF
TRBD1,once,TRBV7-9,TRBJ1-2,TGTGCCAGCAGCTTAGCGGACAGGGGAGGTGGCTACACCTTC,CASSLADRGGGYTF
.,.,TRBV2,TRBJ2-1,TGTGCCAGCAGGGTTACAGGGTGGGCTGAGCAGTTCTTC,CASRVTGWAEQFF
TRBD1,once,TRBV2,TRBJ2-3,TGTGCCAGCAGCCGGGACAGGGGCACAGATACGCAGTATTTT,CASSRDRGTDTQYF
.,.,TRBV7-2,TRBJ1-4,TGTGCCAGCAGCTTAGGGGGGGCTCGGAGTGAAAAACTGTTTTTT,CASSLGGARSEKLFF
.,.,TRBV10-2,TRBJ2-2,TGCGCCAGCAGTGTCTTAGCGGACACCGGGGAGCTGTTTTTT,CASSVLADTGELFF
.,.,TRBV7-8,TRBJ2-3,TGTGCCAGCAGCCCAGAGAGGTGGCGGGGTAGCACAGATACGCAGTATTTT,CASSPERWRGSTDTQYF
.,.,TRBV19,TRBJ2-7,TGTGCCAGTATTGAGGGACCGGGACCGGGCGAGCAGTACTTC,CASIEGPGPGEQYF
.,.,TRBV4-2,TRBJ2-2,TGTGCCAGCAGCCAAGACCAGATCGCGAACACCGGGGAGCTGTTTTTT,CASSQDQIANTGELFF
.,.,TRBV7-7,TRBJ2-1,TGTGCTAGCAGCTTAGATGTACGTGCGGGGCAGTTCTTC,CASSLDVRAGQFF
TRBD1,.,TRBV7-8,TRBJ2-2,TGTGCCAGCAGCTCTACAGGGGCGAACACCGGGGAGCTGTTTTTT,CASSSTGANTGELFF
TRBD1,few,TRBV19,TRBJ2-3,TGTGCCAGTAGTAGGAACAGGGGGATCGGCACAGATACGCAGTATTTT,CASSRNRGIGTDTQYF
TRBD2,.,TRBV27,TRBJ2-5,TGTGCCAGCAGTCCCTCACTAGCGGGGTACCAAGAGACCCAGTACTTC,CASSPSLAGYQETQYF
.,.,TRBV13,TRBJ1-1,TGTGCCAGCAGCTTAGTCGGGGAGGGGACTGAAGCTTTCTTT,CASSLVGEGTEAFF
.,.,TRBV11-2,TRBJ2-2,TGTGCCAGCAGCTTCGCGGGACCTGGGGGGACCGGGGAGCTGTTTTTT,CASSFAGPGGTGELFF
.,once,TRBV6-2/TRBV6-3,TRBJ1-2,TGTGCCAGCAGCCCCACCGCCAGGCTGAATGGCTATGGCTACACCTTC,CASSPTARLNGYGYTF
.,.,TRBV9,TRBJ1-2,TGTGCCAGCAGCCCTCTGGGCGGTAACTATGGCTACACCTTC,CASSPLGGNYGYTF
.,once,TRBV19,TRBJ1-1,TGTGCCAGTAGTATAGATCTTTGGATGGGGGAAGCTTTCTTT,CASSIDLWMGEAFF